One and the same sample provided the 29 T cell receptor beta chains below, sequenced in a study of PD-L1 blockade in urothelial cancer. Produced via immunoSEQ multiplex PCR; TCRdb's table is partial and in-frame only. The table lists approximately 20,000 clones, 90% of them singletons. The sample was PBMCs, taken around atezolizumab (anti-PD-L1) treatment. The receptors come from a woman aged 55-69 years with urothelial cancer.

V and J are TRBV9 and TRBJ2-4; TRBD2 is a possible D gene (5 bases). The length of the CDR3 is 16 residues. Deletions cut 5 bases from V and 0 bases from J, with 15 bases between. Germline V gene lookup returns CDR1 SGDLS and CDR2 YYNGEE. The CDR3 spells CASRESGTLAKNIQYF. In DNA, the CDR3 is TGTGCCAGCAGGGAAAGCGGTACGCTAGCCAAAAACATTCAGTACTTC.

This chain links TRBV7-8 with TRBJ2-5, with D maybe TRBD2 (5 bases). Germline assignment: CDR1 SGHVS and CDR2 FQNEAQ. V lost 4 bases and J lost 6, with 21 bases in between. CDR3 length: 16 residues. The CDR3 region has the DNA TGTGCCAGCAGCTCGACCAATAGCGTAGGGCAGCAGACCCAGTACTTC. This codes for CASSSTNSVGQQTQYF.

The genes are TRBV7-9 and TRBJ1-2; 8 bases line up with TRBD1. The CDR3 sequence is 12 residues long. Trimming at V came to 3 bases and at J to 13 bases, leaving 7 bases not matched to a gene. Germline CDR1 SEHNR, CDR2 FQNEAQ (reference sequence). DNA for the CDR3: TGTGCCAGCAGCTTGGGACAGGTCCCCTTCACCTTC. Amino acid sequence: CASSLGQVPFTF.

The V and J genes are TRBV30 and TRBJ2-7; the match to TRBD2 covers 9 bases. This CDR3 contains 17 residues. J gave up 3 bases and V 0 bases, and 12 bases lay outside the gene matches. Germline assignment: CDR1 GTSNPN and CDR2 SVGIG (reference sequence). DNA of the CDR3: TGTGCCTGGAGTGTACTCTTAGCGGGAGCCTCGGACTACGAGCAGTACTTC. Translating gives CAWSVLLAGASDYEQYF. The complete variable domain, with remaining parts taken from reference TRBV30 and TRBJ2-7, reads SQTIHQWPATLVQPVGSPLSLECTVEGTSNPNLYWYRQAAGRGLQLLFYSVGIGQISSEVPQNLSASRPQDRQFILSSKKLLLSDSGFYLCAWSVLLAGASDYEQYFGPGTRLTVT.

This clone was seen just once. J is TRBJ2-1 and V is TRBV7-3, with D maybe TRBD2 (5 bases). Trimming cost V 3 bases and J 7 bases, with 13 bases left between them. The CDR3 has 14 residues. CDR1 SGHTA and CDR2 FQGTGA come from the germline V gene. CDR3 DNA sequence: TGTGCCAGCAGCTTTGTGGGAGTTAGTAATGAGCAGTTCTTC. This translates into CASSFVGVSNEQFF.

The rearrangement uses TRBV11-2 and TRBJ1-4; D perhaps matches TRBD1 (6 bases). Germline V gene sequence: CDR1 SGHAT, CDR2 FQNNGV. The CDR3 consists of 15 residues. Trimming took 4 bases from V and 7 from J, leaving 16 bases between them. DNA for the CDR3: TGTGCCAGCAGCTACCTACAGGGTCTTGGTGAAAAACTGTTTTTT. Translated: CASSYLQGLGEKLFF.

This chain links TRBV11-1 with TRBJ2-2, with TRBD2 matching over 9 bases. The CDR3 totals 14 residues. Trimming at V came to 7 bases and at J to 6 bases, leaving 6 bases not matched to a gene. Germline V CDR1 and CDR2: SGHAT, FQDESV (reference sequence). CDR3 region: CASNGRGGSGELFF. The CDR3 DNA reads TGTGCCAGCAACGGGCGGGGGGGGTCCGGGGAGCTGTTTTTT.

The rearrangement joins TRBV5-6 to TRBJ2-2; TRBD2 agrees at 8 bases. CDR1 is SGHDT and CDR2 is YYEEEE in the germline V gene. V was pared by 5 bases and J by 6 bases, with 9 bases of the junction left unmatched. The CDR3 is 15 amino acids. The CDR3: CASSRGGRFSGELFF. CDR3 nucleotides: TGTGCCAGCAGTAGGGGCGGGAGGTTTTCCGGGGAGCTGTTTTTT.

This sequence joins TRBV9 and TRBJ1-5, with D possibly TRBD1 on 6 matching bases. The CDR3 is 15 amino acids. Germline CDR1 reads SGDLS; CDR2 reads YYNGEE. V was clipped by 3 bases and J by 6 bases, with 16 bases between them. The CDR3 loop reads CASSERGGRGQPQHF. The CDR3 DNA sequence: TGTGCCAGCAGCGAAAGGGGGGGGCGCGGTCAGCCCCAGCATTTT.

V is TRBV18 and J is TRBJ1-2; 10 bases are a match to TRBD1. The CDR3 covers 13 residues. V was clipped by 2 bases and J by 6 bases; unmatched bases: 0. Germline V gene lookup returns CDR1 KGHSH and CDR2 LQKENI. CDR3 in DNA: TGTGCCAGCTCACCAGGACAGGGGGATGGCTACACCTTC. It codes for CASSPGQGDGYTF.

The chain links TRBV30 to TRBJ2-5, with 8 bases aligning to TRBD1. The J segment lost 6 bases and the V segment lost 3 bases, leaving 12 bases of the junction unmatched. This CDR3 has 15 amino acids. Germline assignment: CDR1 GTSNPN and CDR2 SVGIG (reference sequence). CDR3 sequence reads: CAWREAGTGGKTQYF. The CDR3 region has the DNA TGTGCCTGGAGAGAGGCCGGGACAGGCGGGAAGACCCAGTACTTC.

Within the sample, this clone is large. The chain uses TRBV28 and TRBJ1-5; TRBD1 matches at 7 bases. Germline V lookup: CDR1 MDHEN, CDR2 SYDVKM. The CDR3 is made up of 14 amino acids. J was trimmed by 6 bases and V by 2 bases; bases with no gene match: 4. CDR3 coding DNA: TGTGCCAGCAGTTTAGCGACAGGGATTCAGCCCCAGCATTTT. It is translated as CASSLATGIQPQHF.

This clone was picked up one time. The rearrangement links TRBV19 to TRBJ2-3; 12 bases are shared with TRBD2. The CDR3 is 19 residues long. Germline-derived CDR1 and CDR2 are LNHDA and SQIVND (reference sequence). J gave up 0 bases and V 4 bases, and 11 bases lay outside the gene matches. CDR3 bases: TGTGCCAGTAGTACCAAACTAGCGGGAGGACCACTTAGCACAGATACGCAGTATTTT. Translating it yields CASSTKLAGGPLSTDTQYF.

A few counts support this clone. The rearrangement uses TRBV9 and TRBJ1-1; D remains unclear. V lost 0 bases to trimming and J lost 5 bases, with 23 bases between them. The V gene's germline CDR1 is SGDLS and CDR2 YYNGEE. The CDR3 consists of 18 residues. CDR3 loop: CASSVVPIGGDWCTEAFF. CDR3 nucleotides: TGTGCCAGCAGCGTAGTCCCGATCGGCGGGGATTGGTGTACTGAAGCTTTCTTT.

The chain has TRBV27 and TRBJ2-4, with D uncertain. The CDR3 contains 14 residues. Trimming shortened V by 5 bases and J by 1 base, and 9 bases separated the two germline ends. Per the germline V gene, CDR1 is MNHEY and CDR2 is SMNVEV (reference sequence). This CDR3 reads CASSPLEAKNIQYF. CDR3 DNA sequence: TGTGCCAGCAGTCCCCTGGAGGCCAAAAACATTCAGTACTTC.

The V call is TRBV2, the J call TRBJ2-5; 7 positions agree with TRBD2. The germline gives CDR1 SNHLY, CDR2 FYNNEI. V gave up 1 base and J gave up 6 bases; unmatched junction bases: 11. CDR3 length: 16 amino acids. The CDR3 nucleotides are TGTGCCAGCAGTGAAGGATTGGCGGGAGTCAGGCAGACCCAGTACTTC. Protein: CASSEGLAGVRQTQYF.

This chain uses TRBV14 with TRBJ2-7; 10 bases align to TRBD1. J was trimmed by 6 bases and V by 4 bases; bases with no gene match: 9. Germline V gene sequence: CDR1 SGHDN, CDR2 FVKESK. The CDR3 covers 15 residues. The CDR3 loop reads CASSRTGTGVSEQYF. CDR3 nucleotides: TGTGCCAGCAGCCGCACCGGGACAGGGGTTTCCGAGCAGTACTTC.

The chain links TRBV2 to TRBJ2-5, with TRBD1 matching 9 bases. Trimming at V came to 6 bases and at J to 2 bases, leaving 4 bases not matched to a gene. CDR3 length: 14 amino acids. Germline loops: CDR1 SNHLY, CDR2 FYNNEI. The CDR3 reads CASRGDRGQETQYF. CDR3 DNA sequence: TGTGCCAGCAGGGGCGACAGGGGGCAAGAGACCCAGTACTTC.

V usage is TRBV7-9 and J usage is TRBJ1-2; 8 bases agree with TRBD1. CDR1 and CDR2 (germline): SEHNR, FQNEAQ (reference sequence). The CDR3 loop spans 16 amino acids. With V trimmed by 2 bases and J by 5 bases, 10 bases remained unmatched. CDR3 DNA sequence: TGTGCCAGCAGCTTAAAGGGGCAGGACAGGGTTTATGGCTACACCTTC. This gives the protein CASSLKGQDRVYGYTF.

This sequence joins TRBV5-1 and TRBJ2-1; TRBD2 matches 9 bases. CDR1 and CDR2 (germline): SGHRS, YFSETQ. V dropped 4 bases and J dropped 14; count of bases not matched to a gene: 10. The CDR3 is 13 amino acids. CDR3 in DNA: TGCGCCAGCAGCGCTGAACTAGCGGGCAGTAAGTTCTTC. Protein sequence: CASSAELAGSKFF.

The genes are TRBV28 and TRBJ2-1, with TRBD1 matching over 9 bases. Germline trimming cut 5 bases from V and 6 bases from J; bases unmatched to any gene: 14. CDR3 size: 17 residues. Germline CDR1 reads MDHEN; CDR2 reads SYDVKM. This CDR3 is CASSPRRDRVLFNEQFF. The CDR3 nucleotides are TGTGCCAGCAGTCCTCGGCGGGACAGGGTATTGTTCAATGAGCAGTTCTTC.

This chain joins TRBV9 and TRBJ2-7; D may be TRBD1 (6 bases). The germline CDR1 and CDR2 sequences are SGDLS and YYNGEE. V was trimmed by 0 bases and J by 0 bases, leaving 10 bases between them. The length of the CDR3 is 15 residues. DNA of the CDR3: TGTGCCAGCAGCGTAGCCCCAGGGGCCTCCTACGAGCAGTACTTC. Protein: CASSVAPGASYEQYF. The variable domain in full, completed from reference TRBV9 and TRBJ2-7, reads DSGVTQTPKHLITATGQRVTLRCSPRSGDLSVYWYQQSLDQGLQFLIQYYNGEERAKGNILERFSAQQFPDLHSELNLSSLELGDSALYFCASSVAPGASYEQYFGPGTRLTVT.

The rearrangement links TRBV4-1 to TRBJ1-3, with a tentative D call TRBD1 (6 bases). Trimming took off 3 bases at V and 0 bases at J, with 12 bases between the two ends. The germline V gene has CDR1 MGHRA and CDR2 YSYEKL. This CDR3 comprises 16 residues. The CDR3 spells CASSQRQEISGNTIYF. The CDR3 DNA follows: TGCGCCAGCAGCCAGAGACAGGAAATCTCTGGAAACACCATATATTTT.

This chain's CDR3 is CASIPAGSSGEQYF. The CDR3 DNA reads as TGTGCCAGTATTCCCGCTGGGTCTAGCGGCGAGCAGTACTTC. This rearrangement joins TRBV6-5 to TRBJ2-7; 7 bases match TRBD2. The CDR3 loop spans 14 amino acids. The germline V gene has CDR1 MNHEY and CDR2 SVGAGI. Trimming took 9 bases from V and 6 from J; bases not matched to a gene: 14.

The chain carries TRBV7-2 and TRBJ1-1; 7 bases line up with TRBD1. Germline V lookup: CDR1 SGHTA, CDR2 FQGNSA. Germline trimming cut 1 base from V and 1 base from J; bases unmatched to any gene: 3. The CDR3 contains 15 residues. CDR3 bases: TGTGCCAGCAGCTTAGACAGGGGATCGAACACTGAAGCTTTCTTT. This translates into CASSLDRGSNTEAFF.

This chain links TRBV7-9 with TRBJ1-2; 9 nucleotides line up with TRBD1. CDR3 size: 13 residues. After removal of 3 bases from V and 8 bases from J, the junction contained 4 bases not matched to a gene. Germline values: CDR1 SEHNR, CDR2 FQNEAQ (reference sequence). The CDR3 bases are TGTGCCAGCAGCTTCACAGGGACAGGGGGCTACACCTTC. Translation gives CASSFTGTGGYTF.

The chain links TRBV5-4 to TRBJ2-6; maybe TRBD2 (5 bases). Trimming left V 5 bases short and J 4 bases short, with 13 bases between. Germline CDR1 SGHNT, CDR2 YYREEE (reference sequence). The CDR3 runs to 15 residues. Here the CDR3 reads CASSSVFSGANVLTF. The DNA of the CDR3 is TGTGCCAGCAGTAGCGTCTTTTCCGGGGCCAACGTCCTGACTTTC. The variable domain in full, with the rest retrieved from reference TRBV5-4 and TRBJ2-6, is ETGVTQSPTHLIKTRGQQVTLRCSSQSGHNTVSWYQQALGQGPQFIFQYYREEENGRGNFPPRFSGLQFPNYSSELNVNALELDDSALYLCASSSVFSGANVLTFGAGSRLTVL.

This sequence joins TRBV28 and TRBJ1-5, with a weak D call TRBD1 (6 bases). The germline V gene encodes CDR1 MDHEN and CDR2 SYDVKM. This CDR3 comprises 13 residues. The V end lost 7 bases, the J end lost 6 bases, and 13 bases lay between the germline ends. This chain's CDR3 is CASTAGAFQPQHF. In nucleotides, the CDR3 is TGTGCCAGCACCGCGGGGGCGTTTCAGCCCCAGCATTTT.

The genes are TRBV7-2 and TRBJ2-1; 9 bases agree with TRBD2. Losses at the gene ends were 7 bases for V and 3 bases for J; bases not matched to a gene: 7. CDR3 length: 15 amino acids. The V gene's germline CDR1 is SGHTA and CDR2 FQGNSA. CDR3 coding DNA: TGTGCCAGCACTCTGGTAGCGGGAGACTACAATGAGCAGTTCTTC. Its protein product is CASTLVAGDYNEQFF.